This T cell receptor (beta chain) was identified in a study of stem cell transplantation in POMP-related autoinflammatory disease. Data came from immunoSEQ multiplex PCR; TCRdb stores just in-frame clones and leaves some out. The sample has about 68,000 clones; about nine tenths are singletons. Germline loops: CDR1 KGHSH, CDR2 LQKENI. There are 14 residues in the CDR3. V gave up 0 bases and J gave up 2 bases, with 6 bases separating them. As regards this clone: At the DNA level, this CDR3 is encoded by other sequences in the same sample as well.

The starting material was CD4+ T cells from PBMCs, obtained after stem cell transplantation. The receptor was isolated from a human patient with POMP-related autoinflammation and immune dysregulation (PRAID). Part of the T cells may come from the graft donor. This chain connects TRBV18 to TRBJ2-3; no clear D gene. CDR3 residues: CASSPPGTTDTQYF. Here the CDR3 DNA reads TGTGCCAGCTCACCACCCGGCACCACAGATACGCAGTATTTT. Full variable domain (missing parts from reference TRBV18 and TRBJ2-3): NAGVMQNPRHLVRRRGQEARLRCSPMKGHSHVYWYRQLPEEGLKFMVYLQKENIIDESGMPKERFSAEFPKEGPSILRIQQVVRGDSAAYFCASSPPGTTDTQYFGPGTRLTVL.